This T cell receptor (beta chain) was identified in a study of T-cell reconstitution after alpha-beta-depleted transplantation in children. Preparation of the TCRbeta library was carried out with unique molecular identifiers. TCRdb re-analysed the PCR reads in MiXCR, keeping a single row per CDR3 protein. Here the sample spans roughly 500,000 distinct CDR3 sequences, around 16% being singletons. This clonotype was seen a few times. There are 13 residues in the CDR3. Trimming took 2 bases from V and 7 from J, leaving 9 bases between them. Sequenced here: PBMCs from the stem cell graft donor, sampled from the stem cell graft. V is TRBV12-3 or TRBV12-4 and J is TRBJ2-1; D may be TRBD2 (5 bases). This clonotype was sampled from a human donor who donated a stem cell graft to a child with acute lymphoblastic leukemia. The CDR3 sequence: CASSLSTGNEQFF. DNA for the CDR3: TGTGCCAGCAGTTTATCTACGGGAAATGAGCAGTTCTTC.